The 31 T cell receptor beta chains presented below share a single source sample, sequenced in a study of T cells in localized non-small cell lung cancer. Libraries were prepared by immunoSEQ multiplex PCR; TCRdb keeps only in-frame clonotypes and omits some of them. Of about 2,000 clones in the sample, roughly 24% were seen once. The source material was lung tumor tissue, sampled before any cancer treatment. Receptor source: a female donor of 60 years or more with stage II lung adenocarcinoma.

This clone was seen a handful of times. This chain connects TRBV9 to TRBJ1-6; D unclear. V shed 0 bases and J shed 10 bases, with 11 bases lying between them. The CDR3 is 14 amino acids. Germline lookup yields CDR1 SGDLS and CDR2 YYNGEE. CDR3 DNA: TGTGCCAGCAGCGTAGGGGCCCCGCAATCACCCCTCCACTTT. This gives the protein CASSVGAPQSPLHF. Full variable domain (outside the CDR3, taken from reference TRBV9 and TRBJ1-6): DSGVTQTPKHLITATGQRVTLRCSPRSGDLSVYWYQQSLDQGLQFLIQYYNGEERAKGNILERFSAQQFPDLHSELNLSSLELGDSALYFCASSVGAPQSPLHFGNGTRLTVT.

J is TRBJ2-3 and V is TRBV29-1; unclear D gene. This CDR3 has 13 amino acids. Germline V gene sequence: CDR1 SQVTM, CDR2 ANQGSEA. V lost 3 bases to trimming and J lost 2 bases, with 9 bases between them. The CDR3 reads CSVDVGNTDTQYF. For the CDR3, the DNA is TGCAGCGTTGACGTGGGAAACACAGATACGCAGTATTTT.

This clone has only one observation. The CDR3 loop is CASSIGGGKKNIQYF. CDR3 coding DNA: TGTGCCAGTAGTATCGGAGGTGGGAAAAAAAACATTCAGTACTTC. This rearrangement joins TRBV19 to TRBJ2-4, with a tentative D call TRBD2 (5 bases). V was trimmed by 3 bases and J by 4 bases, leaving 13 bases between them. The germline V gene encodes CDR1 LNHDA and CDR2 SQIVND (reference sequence). This CDR3 contains 15 residues.

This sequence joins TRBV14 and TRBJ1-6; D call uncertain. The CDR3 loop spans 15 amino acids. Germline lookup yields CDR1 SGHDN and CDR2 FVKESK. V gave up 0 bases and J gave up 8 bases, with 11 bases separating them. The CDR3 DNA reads TGTGCCAGCAGCCAAGATGTGGGTAACCATTCACCCCTCCACTTT. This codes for CASSQDVGNHSPLHF.

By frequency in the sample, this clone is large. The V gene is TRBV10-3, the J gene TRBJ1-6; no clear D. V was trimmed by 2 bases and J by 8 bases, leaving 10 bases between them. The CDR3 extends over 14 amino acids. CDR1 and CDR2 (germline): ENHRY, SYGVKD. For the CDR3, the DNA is TGTGCCATCAGTGAGACGACGGTGGATTCACCCCTCCACTTT. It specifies CAISETTVDSPLHF.

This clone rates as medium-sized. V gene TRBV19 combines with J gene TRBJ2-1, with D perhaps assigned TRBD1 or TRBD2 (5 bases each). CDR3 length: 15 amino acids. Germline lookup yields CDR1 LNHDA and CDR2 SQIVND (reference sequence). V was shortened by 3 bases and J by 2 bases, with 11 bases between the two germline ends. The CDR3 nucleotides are TGTGCCAGTAGTATGAGGGACGCAACCTACAATGAGCAGTTCTTC. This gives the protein CASSMRDATYNEQFF.

CDR3 sequence: CASSQPGEETQYF. CDR3 DNA: TGCGCCAGCAGCCAACCTGGGGAGGAGACCCAGTACTTC. The chain is built from TRBV4-1 and TRBJ2-5; maybe TRBD2 (5 bases). Germline V gene data show CDR1 as MGHRA and CDR2 as YSYEKL. The CDR3 totals 13 residues. V lost 2 bases to trimming and J lost 5 bases, with 9 bases between them.

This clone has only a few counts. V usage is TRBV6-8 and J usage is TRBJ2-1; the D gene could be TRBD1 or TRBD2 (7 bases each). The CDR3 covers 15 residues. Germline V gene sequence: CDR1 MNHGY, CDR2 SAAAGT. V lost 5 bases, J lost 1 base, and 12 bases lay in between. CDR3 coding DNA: TGTGCCAGCAGTGTGCAGGGGGGGTCCTACAATGAGCAGTTCTTC. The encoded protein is CASSVQGGSYNEQFF.

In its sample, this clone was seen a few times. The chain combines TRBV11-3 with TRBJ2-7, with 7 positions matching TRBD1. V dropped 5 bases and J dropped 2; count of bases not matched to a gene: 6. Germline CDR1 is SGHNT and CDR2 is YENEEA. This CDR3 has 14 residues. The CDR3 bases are TGTGCCAGCAGCCTCGACAGGGTCGCCTACGAGCAGTACTTC. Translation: CASSLDRVAYEQYF.

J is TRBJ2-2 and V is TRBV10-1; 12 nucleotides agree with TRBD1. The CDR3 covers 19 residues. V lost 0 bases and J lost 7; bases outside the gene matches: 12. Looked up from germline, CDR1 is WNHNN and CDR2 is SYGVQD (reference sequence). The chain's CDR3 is CASSESQGQGAIWVGELFF. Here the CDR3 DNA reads TGCGCCAGCAGTGAGTCGCAGGGACAGGGGGCTATATGGGTCGGGGAGCTGTTTTTT.

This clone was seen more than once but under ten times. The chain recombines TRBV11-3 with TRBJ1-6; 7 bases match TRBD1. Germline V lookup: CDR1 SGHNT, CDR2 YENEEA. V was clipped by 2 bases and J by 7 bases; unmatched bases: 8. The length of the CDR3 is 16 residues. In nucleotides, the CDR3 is TGTGCCAGCAGCTTATCGGCGGGACAGTTGAATTCACCCCTCCACTTT. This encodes CASSLSAGQLNSPLHF.

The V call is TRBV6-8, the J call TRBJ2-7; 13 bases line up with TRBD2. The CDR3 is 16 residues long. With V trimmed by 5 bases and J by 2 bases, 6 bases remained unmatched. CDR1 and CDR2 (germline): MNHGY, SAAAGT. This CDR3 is CASSRTSGGLTYEQYF. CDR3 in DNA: TGTGCCAGCAGTCGGACTAGCGGGGGCCTGACCTACGAGCAGTACTTC.

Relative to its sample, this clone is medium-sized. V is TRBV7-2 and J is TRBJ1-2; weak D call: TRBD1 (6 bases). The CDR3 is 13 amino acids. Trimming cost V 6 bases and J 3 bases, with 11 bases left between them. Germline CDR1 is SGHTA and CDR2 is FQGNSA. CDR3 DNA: TGTGCCAGCAGTATGGACAGAGACTATGGCTACACCTTC. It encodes CASSMDRDYGYTF. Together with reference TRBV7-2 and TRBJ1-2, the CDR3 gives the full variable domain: GAGVSQSPSNKVTEKGKDVELRCDPISGHTALYWYRQSLGQGLEFLIYFQGNSAPDKSGLPSDRFSAERTGGSVSTLTIQRTQQEDSAVYLCASSMDRDYGYTFGSGTRLTVV.

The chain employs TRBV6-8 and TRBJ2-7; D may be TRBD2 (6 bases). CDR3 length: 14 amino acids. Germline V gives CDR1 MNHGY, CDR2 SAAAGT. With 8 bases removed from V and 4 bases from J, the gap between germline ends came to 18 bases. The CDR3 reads CASSVGSPRYEQYF. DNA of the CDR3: TGTGCCAGCTCGGTCGGGAGCCCGCGGTACGAGCAGTACTTC.

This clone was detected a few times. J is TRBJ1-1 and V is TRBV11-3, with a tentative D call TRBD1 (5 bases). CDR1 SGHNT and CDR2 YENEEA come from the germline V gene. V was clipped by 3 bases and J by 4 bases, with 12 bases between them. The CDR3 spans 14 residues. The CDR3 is CASSFSQGGTEAFF. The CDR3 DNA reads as TGTGCCAGCAGCTTTTCTCAGGGCGGCACTGAAGCTTTCTTT.

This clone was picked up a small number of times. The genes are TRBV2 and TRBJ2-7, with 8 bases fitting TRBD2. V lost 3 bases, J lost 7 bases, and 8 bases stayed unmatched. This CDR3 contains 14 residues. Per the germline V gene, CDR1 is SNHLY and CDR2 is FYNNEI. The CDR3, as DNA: TGTGCCAGCAGTGAGCGGACCGGGGGGGGAGAGCAGTACTTC. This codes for CASSERTGGGEQYF.

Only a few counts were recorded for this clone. The CDR3 DNA reads TGTGCCAGTAGTATAGGAGGGACTAGCGGGAGACGAGATACGCAGTATTTT. As protein: CASSIGGTSGRRDTQYF. The V gene is TRBV19, the J gene TRBJ2-3; 14 positions match TRBD2. Per germline, CDR1 LNHDA and CDR2 SQIVND (reference sequence). CDR3 length: 17 amino acids. J was trimmed by 5 bases and V by 1 base; bases with no gene match: 5.

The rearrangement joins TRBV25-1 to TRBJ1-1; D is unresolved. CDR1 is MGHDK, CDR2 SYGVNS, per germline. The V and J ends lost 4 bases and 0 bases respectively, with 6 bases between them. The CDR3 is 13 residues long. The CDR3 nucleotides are TGTGCCAGCAGTGGCCTCATGAACACTGAAGCTTTCTTT. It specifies CASSGLMNTEAFF.

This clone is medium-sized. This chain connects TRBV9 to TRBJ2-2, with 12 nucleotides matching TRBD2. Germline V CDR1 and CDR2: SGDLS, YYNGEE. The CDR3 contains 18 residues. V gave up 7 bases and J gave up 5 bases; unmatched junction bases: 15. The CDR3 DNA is TGTGCCAGCGCCCTACTGCCCGGGACTAGCGGGTTAACCGGGGAGCTGTTTTTT. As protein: CASALLPGTSGLTGELFF.

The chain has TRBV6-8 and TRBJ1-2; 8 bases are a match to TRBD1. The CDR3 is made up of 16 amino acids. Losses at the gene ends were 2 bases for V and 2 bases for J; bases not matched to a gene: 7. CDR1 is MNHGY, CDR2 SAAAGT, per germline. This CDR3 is CASSYDAWTGNYGYTF. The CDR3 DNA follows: TGTGCCAGCAGTTACGACGCCTGGACAGGGAACTATGGCTACACCTTC.

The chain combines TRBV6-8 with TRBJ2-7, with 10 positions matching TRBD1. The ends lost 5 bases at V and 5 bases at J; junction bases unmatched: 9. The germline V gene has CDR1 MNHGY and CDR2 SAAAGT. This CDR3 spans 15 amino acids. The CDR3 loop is CASSGSADRGNEQYF. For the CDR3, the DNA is TGTGCCAGCAGTGGATCGGCGGACAGGGGGAACGAGCAGTACTTC.

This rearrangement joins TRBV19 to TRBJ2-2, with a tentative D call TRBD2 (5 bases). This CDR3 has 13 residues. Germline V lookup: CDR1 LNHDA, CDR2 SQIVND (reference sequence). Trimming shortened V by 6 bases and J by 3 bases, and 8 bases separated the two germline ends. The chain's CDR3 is CASSPDYTGELFF. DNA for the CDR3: TGTGCCAGTAGCCCGGACTACACCGGGGAGCTGTTTTTT.

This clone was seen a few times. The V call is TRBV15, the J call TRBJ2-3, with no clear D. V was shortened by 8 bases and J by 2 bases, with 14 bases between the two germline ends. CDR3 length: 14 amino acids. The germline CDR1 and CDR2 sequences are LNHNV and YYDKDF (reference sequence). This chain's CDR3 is CATGRSSFTDTQYF. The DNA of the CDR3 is TGTGCCACCGGCCGTTCTTCGTTCACAGATACGCAGTATTTT.

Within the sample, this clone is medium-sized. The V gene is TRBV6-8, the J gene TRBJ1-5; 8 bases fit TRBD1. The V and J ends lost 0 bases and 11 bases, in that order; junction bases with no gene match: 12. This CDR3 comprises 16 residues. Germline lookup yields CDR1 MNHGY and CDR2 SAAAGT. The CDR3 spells CASSYSSGTGSLSQHF. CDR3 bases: TGTGCCAGCAGTTACTCTTCCGGGACAGGCAGTCTGTCCCAGCATTTT.

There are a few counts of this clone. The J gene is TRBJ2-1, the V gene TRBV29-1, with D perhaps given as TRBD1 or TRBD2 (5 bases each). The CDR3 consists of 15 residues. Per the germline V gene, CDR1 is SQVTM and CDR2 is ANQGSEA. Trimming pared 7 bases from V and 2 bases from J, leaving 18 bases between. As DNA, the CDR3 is TGCAGCGCCGGGACCTCTATCGACACCTACAATGAGCAGTTCTTC. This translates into CSAGTSIDTYNEQFF.

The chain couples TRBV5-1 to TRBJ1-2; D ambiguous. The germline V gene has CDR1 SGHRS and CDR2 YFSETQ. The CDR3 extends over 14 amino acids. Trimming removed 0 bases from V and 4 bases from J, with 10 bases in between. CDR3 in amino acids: CASSLDRTLYGYTF. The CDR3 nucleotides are TGCGCCAGCAGCTTGGACAGAACCCTCTATGGCTACACCTTC.

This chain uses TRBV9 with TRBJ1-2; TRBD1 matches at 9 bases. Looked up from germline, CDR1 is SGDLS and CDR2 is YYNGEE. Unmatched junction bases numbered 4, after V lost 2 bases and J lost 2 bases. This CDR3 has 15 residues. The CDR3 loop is CASSVGTGRNYGYTF. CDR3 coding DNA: TGTGCCAGCAGCGTGGGGACAGGGCGAAACTATGGCTACACCTTC.

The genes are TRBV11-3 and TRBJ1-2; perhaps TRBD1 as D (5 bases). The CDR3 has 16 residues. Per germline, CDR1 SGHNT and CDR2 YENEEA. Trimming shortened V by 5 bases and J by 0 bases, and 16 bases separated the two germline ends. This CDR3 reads CASSADLTGANYGYTF. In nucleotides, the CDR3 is TGTGCCAGCAGCGCCGACCTGACGGGGGCTAACTATGGCTACACCTTC.

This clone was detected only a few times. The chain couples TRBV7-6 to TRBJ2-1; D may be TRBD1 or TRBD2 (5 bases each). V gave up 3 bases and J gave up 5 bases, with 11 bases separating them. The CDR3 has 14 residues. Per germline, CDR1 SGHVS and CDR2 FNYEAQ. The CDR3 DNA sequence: TGTGCCAGCAGCTTCGGGACGGTGAACAATGAGCAGTTCTTC. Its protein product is CASSFGTVNNEQFF.

CDR3: CSGQGRAMRDEQFF. In DNA, the CDR3 is TGCAGCGGACAGGGACGCGCCATGCGCGATGAGCAGTTCTTC. The chain recombines TRBV29-1 with TRBJ2-1, with TRBD1 matching over 7 bases. Losses at the gene ends were 7 bases for V and 8 bases for J; bases not matched to a gene: 14. CDR1 is SQVTM, CDR2 ANQGSEA, per germline. The length of the CDR3 is 14 residues.

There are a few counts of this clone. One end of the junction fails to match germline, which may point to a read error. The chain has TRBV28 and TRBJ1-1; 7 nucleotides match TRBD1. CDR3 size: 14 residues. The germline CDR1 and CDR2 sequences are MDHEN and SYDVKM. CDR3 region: CASSQISTGVEACF. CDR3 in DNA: TGTGCCAGCAGCCAAATATCTACAGGGGTTGAAGCTTGCTTT.